These 14 T cell receptor beta chains were sequenced from one sample in a study of CD8 T cells in Susac syndrome. Random-hexamer reverse transcription was applied to roughly 0.5 to 1 ug RNA. TCRdb fed the immunoSEQ multiplex PCR reads into MiXCR, producing one record per CDR3 protein. Seen here are over 150,000 distinct CDR3 sequences, around 95% observed once, and the top ten hold approximately 0.12%. Sequenced material: CD4+ T cells from PBMCs. The receptors shown here come from a human donor with Susac syndrome.

V usage is TRBV18 and J usage is TRBJ1-5, with a possible D match to TRBD1 (6 bases). This CDR3 comprises 14 residues. Deletions cut 3 bases from V and 7 bases from J, with 13 bases between. Looked up from germline, CDR1 is KGHSH and CDR2 is LQKENI. The CDR3 region has the DNA TGTGCCAGCTCACCGACCTCAGGGGAACAGCCCCAGCATTTT. Protein: CASSPTSGEQPQHF.

This chain links TRBV7-9 with TRBJ2-3; D unresolved. Germline lookup yields CDR1 SEHNR and CDR2 FQNEAQ (reference sequence). V lost 5 bases and J 1 base, leaving 10 bases between the germline ends. The CDR3 extends over 14 amino acids. The CDR3 DNA reads as TGTGCCAGCAGCCCTCACAAGGGCACAGATACGCAGTATTTT. This gives the protein CASSPHKGTDTQYF. Variable domain in full (rest from reference TRBV7-9 and TRBJ2-3): DTGVSQNPRHKITKRGQNVTFRCDPISEHNRLYWYRQTLGQGPEFLTYFQNEAQLEKSRLLSDRFSAERPKGSFSTLEIQRTEQGDSAMYLCASSPHKGTDTQYFGPGTRLTVL.

The genes are TRBV29-1 and TRBJ2-2; a weak D match, TRBD2 (6 bases). V dropped 6 bases and J dropped 6 bases, with 14 bases sitting between them. This CDR3 spans 13 amino acids. Per the germline V gene, CDR1 is SQVTM and CDR2 is ANQGSEA. The DNA for the CDR3 is TGCAGCGTCGGGAGCCTTGGGTCCGGGGAGCTGTTTTTT. As protein: CSVGSLGSGELFF.

The chain couples TRBV3-1 to TRBJ2-4; D is unclear. This CDR3 region has 14 residues. CDR1 is LGHDT, CDR2 YNNKEL, per germline (reference sequence). The V end was cut by 2 bases, the J end by 9 bases, with 14 bases between. CDR3 loop: CASSQYAQRAIQYF. CDR3 nucleotide sequence: TGTGCCAGCAGCCAATACGCGCAACGGGCCATTCAGTACTTC.

This chain connects TRBV20-1 to TRBJ2-5; D is possibly TRBD2 (6 bases). CDR1 DFQATT and CDR2 SNEGSKA come from the germline V gene (reference sequence). With 0 bases removed from V and 4 bases from J, the gap between germline ends came to 15 bases. CDR3 length equals 15 residues. In nucleotides, the CDR3 is TGCAGTGCTAGAGACCCAAGGGGAGGAGGAGAGACCCAGTACTTC. This gives the protein CSARDPRGGGETQYF.

The chain is built from TRBV20-1 and TRBJ2-5; TRBD2 matches 13 bases. CDR3 length: 14 amino acids. The germline gives CDR1 DFQATT, CDR2 SNEGSKA (reference sequence). Unmatched junction bases numbered 6, after V lost 6 bases and J lost 5 bases. The CDR3 loop is CSAEGLAGTETQYF. In DNA, the CDR3 is TGCAGTGCGGAGGGACTAGCGGGGACGGAGACCCAGTACTTC.

The rearrangement joins TRBV29-1 to TRBJ2-1, with 10 bases aligning to TRBD2. Germline V gene lookup returns CDR1 SQVTM and CDR2 ANQGSEA. V was clipped by 7 bases and J by 7 bases; unmatched bases: 4. The CDR3 is 12 residues long. CDR3 in DNA: TGCAGCGGGGCTAGCGGGGGTAATGAGCAGTTCTTC. Translation gives CSGASGGNEQFF.

This rearrangement joins TRBV5-1 to TRBJ2-3, with 9 bases aligning to TRBD1. V lost 0 bases and J lost 4; bases outside the gene matches: 3. Germline CDR1 reads SGHRS; CDR2 reads YFSETQ. CDR3 size: 15 residues. The CDR3 DNA follows: TGCGCCAGCAGCTTGGTTACAGGGGGCTCAGATACGCAGTATTTT. It translates to CASSLVTGGSDTQYF.

V usage is TRBV30 and J usage is TRBJ2-1, with D possibly TRBD2 on 6 matching bases. Trimming cost V 2 bases and J 5 bases, with 10 bases left between them. There are 13 residues in the CDR3. Germline CDR1 is GTSNPN and CDR2 is SVGIG (reference sequence). CDR3 protein: CAWSPGADNEQFF. CDR3 DNA sequence: TGTGCCTGGAGTCCGGGAGCCGACAATGAGCAGTTCTTC.

J is TRBJ1-2 and V is TRBV9; D is unclear. CDR1 and CDR2 (germline): SGDLS, YYNGEE. The V and J ends lost 2 bases and 3 bases respectively, with 8 bases between them. This CDR3 is 13 amino acids long. The CDR3 loop is CASSVEGHYGYTF. As DNA, the CDR3 is TGTGCCAGCAGCGTCGAGGGCCACTATGGCTACACCTTC.

The genes are TRBV7-2 and TRBJ1-3; 10 positions agree with TRBD1. Germline V gene sequence: CDR1 SGHTA, CDR2 FQGNSA. Trimming cost V 5 bases and J 9 bases; bases outside gene matches: 4. There are 13 residues in the CDR3. CDR3 amino acids: CASSQGQGPTIYF. The CDR3 region has the DNA TGTGCCAGCAGCCAGGGACAGGGGCCCACCATATATTTT.

V and J are TRBV28 and TRBJ2-4, with TRBD1 as a possible D gene (6 bases). This CDR3 spans 14 amino acids. Germline CDR1 is MDHEN and CDR2 is SYDVKM. V lost 7 bases to trimming and J lost 3 bases, with 13 bases between them. The CDR3 reads CASTPGQGKNIQYF. The CDR3 DNA reads TGTGCCAGCACCCCGGGACAAGGCAAAAACATTCAGTACTTC.

The chain is built from TRBV9 and TRBJ2-1; unclear D gene. Germline V gene data show CDR1 as SGDLS and CDR2 as YYNGEE. The ends were cut back, 1 base at V and 8 bases at J, with 10 bases in the middle. CDR3 length: 13 amino acids. CDR3 coding DNA: TGTGCCAGCAGCGTATCCCCGAACGATGAGCAGTTCTTC. The encoded protein is CASSVSPNDEQFF. Using reference TRBV9 and TRBJ2-1 for the parts outside the CDR3, the full variable domain is DSGVTQTPKHLITATGQRVTLRCSPRSGDLSVYWYQQSLDQGLQFLIQYYNGEERAKGNILERFSAQQFPDLHSELNLSSLELGDSALYFCASSVSPNDEQFFGPGTRLTVL.

V usage is TRBV3-1 and J usage is TRBJ1-3, with unresolved D. The CDR3 totals 13 residues. Trimming removed 3 bases from V and 7 bases from J, with 10 bases in between. CDR1 LGHDT and CDR2 YNNKEL come from the germline V gene (reference sequence). The CDR3 DNA follows: TGTGCCAGCAGCCATTCCCAAGGGAACACCATATATTTT. As protein: CASSHSQGNTIYF.